Below are 9 T cell receptor beta chains sequenced from a single sample in a study of CD8 T cells in Susac syndrome. Reverse transcription of about 0.5 to 1 ug RNA used random hexamers. TCRdb independently ran MiXCR on the immunoSEQ multiplex PCR reads; one entry per CDR3 protein. The table lists 25,000 to 30,000 distinct CDR3 sequences, about 95% of them singletons. The sample taken for sequencing was CD8+ T cells from PBMCs. The receptor set was obtained from a human donor in good health.

V is TRBV2 and J is TRBJ1-2, with 7 bases lining up with TRBD1. The CDR3 length is 14 residues. Losses at the gene ends were 7 bases for V and 4 bases for J; bases not matched to a gene: 9. Germline lookup yields CDR1 SNHLY and CDR2 FYNNEI. The CDR3 DNA follows: TGTGCCAGCACTCCACCGGGACAGCTCTATGGCTACACCTTC. Amino acid sequence: CASTPPGQLYGYTF.

J is TRBJ2-7 and V is TRBV27; 9 positions agree with TRBD1. The length of the CDR3 is 16 residues. With 6 bases clipped from V and 3 bases from J, the junction kept 12 bases outside the gene matches. The germline V gene has CDR1 MNHEY and CDR2 SMNVEV (reference sequence). CDR3 nucleotides: TGTGCCAGCAGCTCCTGGAAGACAGGGGGAAACTACGAGCAGTACTTC. It codes for CASSSWKTGGNYEQYF.

V is TRBV5-6 and J is TRBJ1-1, with D unclear. This CDR3 region has 16 residues. Trimming removed 4 bases at V and 5 bases at J, with 21 bases between. Per germline, CDR1 SGHDT and CDR2 YYEEEE. CDR3 loop: CASSPDGRAPRTEAFF. The CDR3 DNA reads TGTGCCAGCAGCCCGGACGGCCGGGCCCCGAGGACTGAAGCTTTCTTT.

The V and J genes are TRBV7-9 and TRBJ2-1; 9 bases are a match to TRBD1. The germline CDR1 and CDR2 sequences are SEHNR and FQNEAQ (reference sequence). This CDR3 has 15 amino acids. The ends lost 3 bases at V and 4 bases at J; junction bases unmatched: 4. CDR3 nucleotide sequence: TGTGCCAGCAGCTTGCAGACAGGGGGGTACAATGAGCAGTTCTTC. Translation: CASSLQTGGYNEQFF. Based on the CDR3 plus reference TRBV7-9 and TRBJ2-1, the full variable domain is DTGVSQNPRHKITKRGQNVTFRCDPISEHNRLYWYRQTLGQGPEFLTYFQNEAQLEKSRLLSDRFSAERPKGSFSTLEIQRTEQGDSAMYLCASSLQTGGYNEQFFGPGTRLTVL.

The chain uses TRBV12-3 or TRBV12-4 and TRBJ2-2, with 14 bases lining up with TRBD2. The CDR3 extends over 17 amino acids. V gave up 6 bases and J gave up 4 bases; unmatched junction bases: 7. CDR3 coding DNA: TGTGCCAGCAGCCCTGGGACTAGCGGGGGCATCACCGGGGAGCTGTTTTTT. This sequence encodes CASSPGTSGGITGELFF.

V is TRBV29-1 and J is TRBJ2-7; a possible D gene is TRBD1 (6 bases). Per the germline V gene, CDR1 is SQVTM and CDR2 is ANQGSEA. V was clipped by 3 bases and J by 1 base, with 13 bases between them. There are 14 residues in the CDR3. CDR3 sequence (DNA): TGCAGCGTTGAGGTAACAGGGCTTTCCTACGAGCAGTACTTC. Its translation: CSVEVTGLSYEQYF.

The chain employs TRBV5-5 and TRBJ2-7; D is possibly TRBD1 (5 bases). The CDR3 loop spans 20 amino acids. Trimming shortened V by 4 bases and J by 2 bases, and 31 bases separated the two germline ends. Germline V gene lookup returns CDR1 SGHKS and CDR2 YYEKEE (reference sequence). The CDR3 nucleotides are TGTGCCAGCAGCGTACGACAGAAGACCTACCCTCTGGGGAAGACCTACGAGCAGTACTTC. Its translation: CASSVRQKTYPLGKTYEQYF.

V is TRBV24-1 and J is TRBJ2-2; 7 bases match TRBD1. This CDR3 is 15 amino acids long. Germline values: CDR1 KGHDR, CDR2 SFDVKD. The trim removed 7 bases at V and 1 base at J, leaving 5 bases unmatched. CDR3 sequence: CATRDRVQNTGELFF. Here the CDR3 DNA reads TGTGCCACCAGAGACAGGGTTCAGAACACCGGGGAGCTGTTTTTT.

The chain uses TRBV7-2 and TRBJ2-2; the match to TRBD2 covers 10 bases. CDR3 size: 17 residues. The V gene's germline CDR1 is SGHTA and CDR2 FQGNSA. Unmatched junction bases numbered 12, after V lost 5 bases and J lost 6 bases. CDR3 nucleotides: TGTGCCAGCAGCCCCTACGCTAAGCGGGGGGGCCCCGGGGAGCTGTTTTTT. This translates into CASSPYAKRGGPGELFF.